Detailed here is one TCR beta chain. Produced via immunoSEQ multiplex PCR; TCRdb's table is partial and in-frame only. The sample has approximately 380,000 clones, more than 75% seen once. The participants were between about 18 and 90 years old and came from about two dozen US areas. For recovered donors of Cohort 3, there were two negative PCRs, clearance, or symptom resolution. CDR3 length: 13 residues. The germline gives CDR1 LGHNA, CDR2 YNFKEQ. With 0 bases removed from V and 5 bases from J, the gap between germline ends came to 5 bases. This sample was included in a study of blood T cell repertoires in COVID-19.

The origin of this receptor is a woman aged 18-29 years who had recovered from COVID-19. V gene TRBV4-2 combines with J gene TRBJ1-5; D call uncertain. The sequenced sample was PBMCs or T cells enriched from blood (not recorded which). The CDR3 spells CASSQDEDQPQHF. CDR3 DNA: TGTGCCAGCAGCCAAGACGAGGATCAGCCCCAGCATTTT.